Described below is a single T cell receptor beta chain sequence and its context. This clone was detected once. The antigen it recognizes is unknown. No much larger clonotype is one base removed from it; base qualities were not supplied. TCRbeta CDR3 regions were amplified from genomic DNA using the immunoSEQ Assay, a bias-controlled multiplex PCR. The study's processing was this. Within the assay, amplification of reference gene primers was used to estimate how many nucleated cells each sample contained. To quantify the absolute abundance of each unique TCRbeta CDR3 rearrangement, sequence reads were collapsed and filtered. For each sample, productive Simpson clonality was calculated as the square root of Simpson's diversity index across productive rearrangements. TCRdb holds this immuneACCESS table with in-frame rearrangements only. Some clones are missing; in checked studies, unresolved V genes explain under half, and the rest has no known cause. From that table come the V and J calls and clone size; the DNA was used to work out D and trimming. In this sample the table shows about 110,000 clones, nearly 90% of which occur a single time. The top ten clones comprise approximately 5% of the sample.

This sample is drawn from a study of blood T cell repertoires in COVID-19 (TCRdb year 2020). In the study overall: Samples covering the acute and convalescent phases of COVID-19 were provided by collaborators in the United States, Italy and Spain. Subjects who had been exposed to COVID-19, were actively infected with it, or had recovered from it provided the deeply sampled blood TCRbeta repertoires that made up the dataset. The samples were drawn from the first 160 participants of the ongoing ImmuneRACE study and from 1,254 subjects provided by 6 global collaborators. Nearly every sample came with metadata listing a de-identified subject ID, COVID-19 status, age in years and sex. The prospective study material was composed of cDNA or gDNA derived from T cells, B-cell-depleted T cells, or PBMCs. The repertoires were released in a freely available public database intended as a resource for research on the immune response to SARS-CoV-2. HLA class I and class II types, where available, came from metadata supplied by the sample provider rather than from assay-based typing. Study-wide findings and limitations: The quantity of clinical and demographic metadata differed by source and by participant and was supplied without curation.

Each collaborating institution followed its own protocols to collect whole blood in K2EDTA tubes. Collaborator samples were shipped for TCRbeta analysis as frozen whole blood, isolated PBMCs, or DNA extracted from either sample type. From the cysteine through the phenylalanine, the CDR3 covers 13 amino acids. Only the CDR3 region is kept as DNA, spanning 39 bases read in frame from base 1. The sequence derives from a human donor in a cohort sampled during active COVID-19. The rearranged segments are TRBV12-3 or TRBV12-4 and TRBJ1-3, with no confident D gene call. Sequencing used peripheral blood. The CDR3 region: CAAEAASGNTIYF. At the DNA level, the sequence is TGTGCGGCCGAGGCCGCCTCTGGAAACACCATATATTTT.